The 23 T cell receptor beta chains presented below share a single source sample, sequenced in a study of blood T cells in healthy people across ages (dated by TCRdb to about 2015). Library prep was done by 5' RACE. Sequencing was carried out with an Illumina HiSeq 2500. A second roughly 6 to 11 cycle PCR used a sample-barcoded 5' primer and a J-beta primer mix. Using fastp trimming at Q25 and MiXCR clonotype assembly, TCRdb reanalyzed the public sequencing data and kept in-frame beta chains. Identical CDR3 protein sequences are pooled into one entry, listed with their most common genes and DNA. The sample includes 850,000 to 1,100,000 distinct CDR3 sequences, with 35% to 45% observed a single time. The top ten hold under 15% of the sample. Input material: blood. Receptors were obtained from a man aged 18 to 29 in good health.

This clonotype was counted ten times or more. The chain joins TRBV10-3 to TRBJ1-5; the D gene is possibly TRBD1 (6 bases). V was pared by 4 bases and J by 5 bases, with 9 bases between. The germline V gene encodes CDR1 ENHRY and CDR2 SYGVKD. The CDR3 is made up of 13 amino acids. This CDR3 reads CAISGAGDQPQHF. The CDR3, as DNA: TGTGCCATCAGTGGGGCAGGGGATCAGCCCCAGCATTTT.

The chain has TRBV6-5 and TRBJ1-1, with TRBD1 matching over 11 bases. Germline V gene lookup returns CDR1 MNHEY and CDR2 SVGAGI. The ends lost 2 bases at V and 7 bases at J; junction bases unmatched: 0. The CDR3 runs 13 residues. The CDR3 sequence is CASSYGTGGEAFF. The CDR3 nucleotides are TGTGCCAGCAGTTACGGGACAGGGGGTGAAGCTTTCTTT.

J is TRBJ1-1 and V is TRBV20-1, with no clear D. The CDR3 consists of 15 residues. V lost 0 bases and J lost 6, with 17 bases in between. Germline V gene data show CDR1 as DFQATT and CDR2 as SNEGSKA (reference sequence). CDR3 protein: CSARDHTVVSAEAFF. As DNA, the CDR3 is TGCAGTGCTAGAGACCACACGGTGGTAAGTGCTGAAGCTTTCTTT.

This clonotype was counted only a few times. This CDR3 is CASREALIYNEQFF. The CDR3 DNA sequence: TGTGCCAGCCGGGAGGCACTAATATACAATGAGCAGTTCTTC. The chain recombines TRBV27 with TRBJ2-1, with 7 bases that match TRBD2. The V gene's germline CDR1 is MNHEY and CDR2 SMNVEV (reference sequence). V shed 8 bases and J 4 bases; nucleotides not matched to a gene: 8. CDR3 length: 14 amino acids.

A note on this clonotype: Compared with germline, one end of the junction differs, possibly owing to a read error. V usage is TRBV29-1 and J usage is TRBJ1-5, with 9 nucleotides matching TRBD1. CDR1 is SQVTM, CDR2 ANQGSEA, per germline. The CDR3 covers 15 residues. As DNA, the CDR3 is TGCAGCGTGGAAACGGGACAGGGTCTAAATCAGCCCCGGCATTTT. It encodes CSVETGQGLNQPRHF. The full variable domain, rest sourced from reference TRBV29-1 and TRBJ1-5, is SAVISQKPSRDICQRGTSLTIQCQVDSQVTMMFWYRQQPGQSLTLIATANQGSEATYESGFVIDKFPISRPNLTFSTLTVSNMSPEDSSIYLCSVETGQGLNQPRHFGDGTRLSIL.

The gene calls are TRBV7-2 and TRBJ1-6; 8 bases match TRBD1. The CDR3 is made up of 15 amino acids. Germline lookup yields CDR1 SGHTA and CDR2 FQGNSA. V shed 0 bases, J shed 7 bases, and the junction held 2 bases outside the gene matches. CDR3 coding DNA: TGTGCCAGCAGCTTAGCAGCAGGGGGCAATTCACCCCTCCACTTT. Protein product: CASSLAAGGNSPLHF.

The chain uses TRBV7-2 and TRBJ1-2; the D is unclear. With 6 bases removed from V and 1 base from J, the gap between germline ends came to 12 bases. This CDR3 spans 14 amino acids. Germline CDR1 is SGHTA and CDR2 is FQGNSA. CDR3 DNA sequence: TGTGCCAGCAGTTCCCGGGTCCTTAACTATGGCTACACCTTC. Amino acid sequence: CASSSRVLNYGYTF.

This clonotype was counted between two and nine times. The CDR3 sequence: CSARNRGLKLFF. The CDR3, as DNA: TGCAGTGCTAGGAACAGGGGTCTAAAACTGTTTTTT. The chain is built from TRBV20-1 and TRBJ1-4, with TRBD1 identical over 7 bases. V shed 3 bases, J shed 10 bases, and the junction held 5 bases outside the gene matches. Germline CDR1 and CDR2: DFQATT and SNEGSKA (reference sequence). This CDR3 has 12 residues.

As to this clonotype: Just one base apart from a much larger clone, this may be a read error. This rearrangement joins TRBV9 to TRBJ2-1, with TRBD2 identical over 9 bases. CDR1 is SGDLS, CDR2 YYNGEE, per germline. CDR3 length: 16 residues. CDR3 in DNA: TGTGCCAGCAGCGCCAGAGCGGGGGGATCCTACAATGAGCGGTTCTTC. It is translated as CASSARAGGSYNERFF.

The chain couples TRBV6-1 to TRBJ1-5, with TRBD1 as a possible D gene (6 bases). V dropped 5 bases and J dropped 0 bases, with 14 bases sitting between them. CDR3 length equals 16 residues. Germline CDR1 reads MNHNS; CDR2 reads SASEGT. The CDR3 is CASSTGGPYSNQPQHF. CDR3 nucleotides: TGTGCCAGCAGTACGGGGGGCCCCTATAGCAATCAGCCCCAGCATTTT.

J is TRBJ1-2 and V is TRBV6-2 or TRBV6-3, with 9 bases lining up with TRBD1. V lost 6 bases and J lost 0; bases outside the gene matches: 5. The CDR3 totals 15 residues. Germline values: CDR1 MNHEY, CDR2 SVGEGT. CDR3 in DNA: TGTGCCAGCAGCCTTGGACAGGGGCCTAACTATGGCTACACCTTC. This translates into CASSLGQGPNYGYTF.

This rearrangement joins TRBV7-2 to TRBJ2-5; D not certain. This CDR3 spans 15 amino acids. V was shortened by 1 base and J by 2 bases, with 11 bases between the two germline ends. Germline loops: CDR1 SGHTA, CDR2 FQGNSA. The CDR3 DNA is TGTGCCAGCAGCTTAGTATCGGGCACACAAGAGACCCAGTACTTC. Residues: CASSLVSGTQETQYF. Complete variable domain (other parts from reference TRBV7-2 and TRBJ2-5): GAGVSQSPSNKVTEKGKDVELRCDPISGHTALYWYRQSLGQGLEFLIYFQGNSAPDKSGLPSDRFSAERTGGSVSTLTIQRTQQEDSAVYLCASSLVSGTQETQYFGPGTRLLVL.

DNA for the CDR3: TGTGCCAGCAGTTTAGGGGGCAGAGAGAACACTGAAGCTTTCTTT. As protein: CASSLGGRENTEAFF. The V and J genes are TRBV28 and TRBJ1-1; D may be TRBD1 (6 bases). Per the germline V gene, CDR1 is MDHEN and CDR2 is SYDVKM. V lost 2 bases, J lost 1 base, and 11 bases lay in between. CDR3 length: 15 residues.

The table lists this clonotype with a count of one. The chain employs TRBV4-3 and TRBJ2-5; the match to TRBD1 covers 7 bases. Trimming took 6 bases from V and 11 from J; bases not matched to a gene: 15. Germline lookup yields CDR1 LGHNA and CDR2 YSLEER. The CDR3 loop spans 14 amino acids. CDR3 bases: TGCGCCAGCAGACAGGGGCAGGGATACAATGAGCAGTACTTC. Translation gives CASRQGQGYNEQYF.

This clonotype was seen more than once but under ten times. The rearrangement uses TRBV11-1 and TRBJ2-7; 10 bases are a match to TRBD1. Germline values: CDR1 SGHAT, CDR2 FQDESV (reference sequence). V shed 3 bases and J 0 bases; nucleotides not matched to a gene: 11. The CDR3 is 18 amino acids. CDR3 protein: CASSFGGQGSQSSYEQYF. The CDR3 DNA sequence: TGTGCCAGCAGCTTCGGGGGACAGGGGTCCCAGAGCTCCTACGAGCAGTACTTC.

The genes are TRBV7-8 and TRBJ1-3, with D maybe TRBD1 (5 bases). In germline, CDR1 is SGHVS, CDR2 FQNEAQ. This CDR3 contains 14 residues. V lost 8 bases and J 4 bases, leaving 15 bases between the germline ends. The CDR3 protein is CASSPRGSGNTIYF. CDR3 nucleotide sequence: TGTGCCAGCTCACCACGGGGGTCAGGAAACACCATATATTTT.

This clonotype occurred a few times. This chain uses TRBV5-4 with TRBJ2-2, with D perhaps TRBD2 (5 bases). The CDR3 is 14 amino acids. Germline values: CDR1 SGHNT, CDR2 YYREEE (reference sequence). Trimming cost V 6 bases and J 4 bases, with 13 bases left between them. CDR3 DNA sequence: TGTGCCAGCACCCCAGACGGACTCACCGGGGAGCTGTTTTTT. This encodes CASTPDGLTGELFF. Variable domain in full (rest from reference TRBV5-4 and TRBJ2-2): ETGVTQSPTHLIKTRGQQVTLRCSSQSGHNTVSWYQQALGQGPQFIFQYYREEENGRGNFPPRFSGLQFPNYSSELNVNALELDDSALYLCASTPDGLTGELFFGEGSRLTVL.

The chain has TRBV12-3 or TRBV12-4 and TRBJ2-1; D gene uncertain. The V end lost 6 bases, the J end lost 3 bases, and 12 bases lay between the germline ends. This CDR3 region has 14 residues. CDR3 amino acids: CASSPIGNYNEQFF. The CDR3 DNA follows: TGTGCCAGCAGCCCCATTGGCAACTACAATGAGCAGTTCTTC.

The chain links TRBV20-1 to TRBJ2-3; D is possibly TRBD1 (5 bases). CDR1 is DFQATT, CDR2 SNEGSKA, per germline (reference sequence). This CDR3 contains 15 residues. Trimming stripped 6 bases from V and 2 bases from J, with 18 bases between. CDR3 DNA sequence: TGCAGTGCACAATACCAGGGCCTCCTCACAGATACGCAGTATTTT. This codes for CSAQYQGLLTDTQYF.

The rearrangement uses TRBV7-2 and TRBJ2-3, with D perhaps TRBD1 or TRBD2 (5 bases each). Germline V gene data show CDR1 as SGHTA and CDR2 as FQGNSA. This CDR3 has 17 residues. With 1 base removed from V and 0 bases from J, the gap between germline ends came to 14 bases. The CDR3 DNA follows: TGTGCCAGCAGCTTAGGGAAGGGACGTCAGAGCACAGATACGCAGTATTTT. This sequence encodes CASSLGKGRQSTDTQYF.

A note on this clonotype: Since a much larger clone is just one base distant, this may be a read error. The rearrangement joins TRBV12-3 or TRBV12-4 to TRBJ1-2; D is uncertain. V dropped 3 bases and J dropped 6 bases, with 20 bases sitting between them. CDR3 length: 16 residues. CDR3 sequence: CASSLGVVPLGDGYTF. In DNA form, the CDR3 reads TGTGCCAGCAGTTTGGGAGTGGTTCCCTTAGGTGATGGCTACACCTTC.

The V gene is TRBV7-8, the J gene TRBJ1-6; 10 bases are shared with TRBD1. The length of the CDR3 is 16 residues. With 1 base clipped from V and 9 bases from J, the junction kept 6 bases outside the gene matches. Germline loops: CDR1 SGHVS, CDR2 FQNEAQ. In DNA form, the CDR3 reads TGTGCCAGCAGCTTAGGGACAGGGGGTGGAATTTCACCCCTCCACTTT. Its protein product is CASSLGTGGGISPLHF.

The chain has TRBV9 and TRBJ2-5, with D unresolved. The DNA end favors TRBJ2-7, so the J call may be wrong. Germline loops: CDR1 SGDLS, CDR2 YYNGEE. This CDR3 comprises 13 residues. The CDR3 coding sequence is TGTGCCAGCAGCCCGGCCCCAACGACCGAGCAGTACTTC. This translates into CASSPAPTTEQYF.